This TCR beta chain was sequenced in a study of CD8 T cells in Susac syndrome. An input of about 0.45 to 1 ug of RNA was subjected to reverse transcription using random hexamers. TCR beta CDR3 was amplified by immunoSEQ covering 54 Vbeta and 13 Jbeta. TCRdb redid the calling of the immunoSEQ multiplex PCR reads with MiXCR, one entry per CDR3 protein. The data hold some 260,000 distinct CDR3 sequences, with approximately 81% observed a single time. Per the germline V gene, CDR1 is LGHNT and CDR2 is FRNRAP. This CDR3 comprises 13 residues. V lost 3 bases and J 2 bases, leaving 7 bases between the germline ends. TCR beta was sequenced from blood CD8+ and CD4+ T cells. The multiple sclerosis controls comprised treatment-naive patients whose relapsing-remitting disease was stable or active. CD8+ and CD4+ T cells were negatively isolated; TEMRA cells were FACS-enriched.

Sequencing was performed on CD8+ T cells from PBMCs. The chain is built from TRBV12-5 and TRBJ2-5; no firm D call. This TCR was sampled from a human donor with multiple sclerosis. In nucleotides, the CDR3 is TGTGCTAGTGGTTTTGGGTTTCAAGAGACCCAGTACTTC. Protein sequence: CASGFGFQETQYF. Variable domain in full (rest from reference TRBV12-5 and TRBJ2-5): DARVTQTPRHKVTEMGQEVTMRCQPILGHNTVFWYRQTMMQGLELLAYFRNRAPLDDSGMPKDRFSAEMPDATLATLKIQPSEPRDSAVYFCASGFGFQETQYFGPGTRLLVL.